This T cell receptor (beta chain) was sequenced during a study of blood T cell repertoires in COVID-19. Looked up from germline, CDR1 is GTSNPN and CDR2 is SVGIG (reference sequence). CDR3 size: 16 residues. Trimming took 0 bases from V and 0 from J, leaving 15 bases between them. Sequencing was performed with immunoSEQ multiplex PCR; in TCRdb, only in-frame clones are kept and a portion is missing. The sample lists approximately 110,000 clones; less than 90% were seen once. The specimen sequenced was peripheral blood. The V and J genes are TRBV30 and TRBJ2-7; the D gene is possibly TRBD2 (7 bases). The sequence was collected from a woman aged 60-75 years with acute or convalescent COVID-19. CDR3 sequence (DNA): TGTGCCTGGAGTGTACGAGGCGGGGGCCCCTCCTACGAGCAGTACTTC. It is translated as CAWSVRGGGPSYEQYF.